This T cell receptor beta chain stems from a study of T cell changes during pregnancy in multiple sclerosis. Germline assignment: CDR1 SNHLY and CDR2 FYNNEI. The CDR3 contains 15 residues. Trimming took off 7 bases at V and 6 bases at J, with 19 bases between the two ends. The repertoire was sequenced with immunoSEQ multiplex PCR; TCRdb's copy has only in-frame clones and lacks some. The top ten hold about 0.88% of the sample, which has fewer than 110,000 clones, roughly 92% seen once. The gene calls are TRBV2 and TRBJ1-5, with unresolved D. This receptor was taken from a female donor with multiple sclerosis, enrolled in a pregnancy study. This sample comprised peripheral blood, obtained after pregnancy. The CDR3 coding sequence is TGTGCCAGCACCGACTCGTGGAGGGCAGGTCAGCCCCAGCATTTT. This encodes CASTDSWRAGQPQHF. Using reference TRBV2 and TRBJ1-5 for the parts outside the CDR3, the full variable domain is EPEVTQTPSHQVTQMGQEVILRCVPISNHLYFYWYRQILGQKVEFLVSFYNNEISEKSEIFDDQFSVERPDGSNFTLKIRSTKLEDSAMYFCASTDSWRAGQPQHFGDGTRLSIL.